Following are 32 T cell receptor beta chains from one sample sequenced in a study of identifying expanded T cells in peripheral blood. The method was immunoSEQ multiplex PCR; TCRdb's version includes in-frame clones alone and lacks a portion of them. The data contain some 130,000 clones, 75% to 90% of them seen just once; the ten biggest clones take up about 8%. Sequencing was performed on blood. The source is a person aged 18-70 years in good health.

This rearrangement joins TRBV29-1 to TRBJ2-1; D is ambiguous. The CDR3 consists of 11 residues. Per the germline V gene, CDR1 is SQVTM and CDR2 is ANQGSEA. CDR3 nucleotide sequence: TGCACCTTCAATCGGTACGATGAGCAGTTCTTC. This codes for CTFNRYDEQFF.

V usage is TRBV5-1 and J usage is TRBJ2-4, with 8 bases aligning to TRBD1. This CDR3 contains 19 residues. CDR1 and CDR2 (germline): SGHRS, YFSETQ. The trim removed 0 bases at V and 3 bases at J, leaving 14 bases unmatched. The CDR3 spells CASSLAAGVRGQDKNIQYF. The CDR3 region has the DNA TGCGCCAGCAGCTTGGCTGCTGGAGTCAGGGGGCAGGACAAAAACATTCAGTACTTC.

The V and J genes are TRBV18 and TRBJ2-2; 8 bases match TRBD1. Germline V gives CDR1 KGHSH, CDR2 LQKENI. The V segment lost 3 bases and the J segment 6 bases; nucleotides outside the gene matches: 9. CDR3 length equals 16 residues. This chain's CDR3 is CASSPAGTGISGELFF. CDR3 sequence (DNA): TGTGCCAGCTCACCGGCCGGGACAGGAATTTCCGGGGAGCTGTTTTTT.

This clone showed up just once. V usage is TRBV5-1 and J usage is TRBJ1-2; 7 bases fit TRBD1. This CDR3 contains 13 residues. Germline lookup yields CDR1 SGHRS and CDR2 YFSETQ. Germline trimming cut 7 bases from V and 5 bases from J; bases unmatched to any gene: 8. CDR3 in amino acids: CASGYRGGYGYTF. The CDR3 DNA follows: TGCGCCAGCGGATACAGGGGAGGGTATGGCTACACCTTC.

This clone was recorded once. CDR3 in DNA: TGTGCCAGCAGCTTGGAAAGGACTAGCGGGAAAAACGACGAGCAGTACTTC. Protein sequence: CASSLERTSGKNDEQYF. The chain joins TRBV5-6 to TRBJ2-7, with 12 positions matching TRBD2. Losses at the gene ends were 0 bases for V and 5 bases for J; bases not matched to a gene: 9. The CDR3 runs 17 residues. The germline gives CDR1 SGHDT, CDR2 YYEEEE.

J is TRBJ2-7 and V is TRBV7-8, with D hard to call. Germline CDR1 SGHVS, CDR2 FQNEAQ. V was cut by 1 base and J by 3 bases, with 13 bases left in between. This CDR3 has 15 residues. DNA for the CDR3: TGTGCCAGCAGCTTAGAGTCCGTCCTGGGCTACGAGCAGTACTTC. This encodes CASSLESVLGYEQYF. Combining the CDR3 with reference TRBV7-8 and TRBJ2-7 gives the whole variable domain GAGVSQSPRYKVAKRGQDVALRCDPISGHVSLFWYQQALGQGPEFLTYFQNEAQLDKSGLPSDRFFAERPEGSVSTLKIQRTQQEDSAVYLCASSLESVLGYEQYFGPGTRLTVT.

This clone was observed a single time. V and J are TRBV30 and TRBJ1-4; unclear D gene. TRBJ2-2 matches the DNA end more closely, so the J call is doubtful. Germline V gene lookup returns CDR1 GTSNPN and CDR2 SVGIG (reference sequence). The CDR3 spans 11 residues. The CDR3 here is CAWKPGGELFF. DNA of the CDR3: TGTGCCTGGAAACCCGGCGGGGAGCTGTTTTTT.

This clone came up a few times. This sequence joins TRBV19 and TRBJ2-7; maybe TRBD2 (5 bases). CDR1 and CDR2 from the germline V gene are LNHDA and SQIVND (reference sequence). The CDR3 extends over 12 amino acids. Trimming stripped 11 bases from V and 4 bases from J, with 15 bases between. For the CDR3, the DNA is TGTGCCTCTAGCCAATCGGGGTACGAGCAGTACTTC. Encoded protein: CASSQSGYEQYF.

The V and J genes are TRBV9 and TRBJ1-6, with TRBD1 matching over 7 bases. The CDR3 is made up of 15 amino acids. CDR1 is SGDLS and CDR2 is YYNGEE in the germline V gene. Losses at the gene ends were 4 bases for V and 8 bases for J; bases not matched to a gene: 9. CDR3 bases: TGTGCCAGCAGCCTAAGACAGGGTGGGGATTCACCCCTCCACTTT. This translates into CASSLRQGGDSPLHF.

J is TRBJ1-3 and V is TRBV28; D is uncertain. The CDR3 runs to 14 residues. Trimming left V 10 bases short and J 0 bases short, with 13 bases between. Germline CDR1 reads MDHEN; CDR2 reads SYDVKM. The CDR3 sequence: CATHYGYSGNTIYF. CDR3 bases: TGTGCCACCCACTACGGGTACTCTGGAAACACCATATATTTT.

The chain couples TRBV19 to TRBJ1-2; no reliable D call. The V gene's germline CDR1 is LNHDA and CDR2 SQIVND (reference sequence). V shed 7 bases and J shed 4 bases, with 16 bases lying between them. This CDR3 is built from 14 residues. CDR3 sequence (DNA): TGTGCCAGTAAATTGAAAGGGCGGACCTATGGCTACACCTTC. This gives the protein CASKLKGRTYGYTF.

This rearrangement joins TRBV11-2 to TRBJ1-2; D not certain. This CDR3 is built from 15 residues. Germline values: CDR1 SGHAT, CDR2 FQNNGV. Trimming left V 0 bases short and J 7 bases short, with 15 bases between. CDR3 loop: CASSLDQGNFRGYTF. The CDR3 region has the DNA TGTGCCAGCAGCTTAGATCAAGGGAATTTCCGTGGCTACACCTTC.

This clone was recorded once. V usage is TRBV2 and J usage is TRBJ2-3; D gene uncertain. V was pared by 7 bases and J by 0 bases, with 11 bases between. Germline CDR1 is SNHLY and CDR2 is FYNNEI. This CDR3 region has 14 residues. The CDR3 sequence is CASIQRPSTDTQYF. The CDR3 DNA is TGTGCCAGCATTCAGCGCCCCAGCACAGATACGCAGTATTTT.

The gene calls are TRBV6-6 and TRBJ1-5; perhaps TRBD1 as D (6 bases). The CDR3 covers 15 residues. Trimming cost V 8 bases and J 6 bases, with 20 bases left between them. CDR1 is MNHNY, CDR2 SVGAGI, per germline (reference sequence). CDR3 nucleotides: TGTGCCAGCGGGGAAGGGGCAGGGGCGTTTCAGCCCCAGCATTTT. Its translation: CASGEGAGAFQPQHF.

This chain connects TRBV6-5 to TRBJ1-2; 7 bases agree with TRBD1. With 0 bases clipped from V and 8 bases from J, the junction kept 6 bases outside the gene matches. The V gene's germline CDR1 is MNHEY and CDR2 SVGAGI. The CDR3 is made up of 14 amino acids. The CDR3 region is CASSYSSGGKGYTF. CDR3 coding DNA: TGTGCCAGCAGTTACTCATCAGGGGGAAAAGGCTACACCTTC.

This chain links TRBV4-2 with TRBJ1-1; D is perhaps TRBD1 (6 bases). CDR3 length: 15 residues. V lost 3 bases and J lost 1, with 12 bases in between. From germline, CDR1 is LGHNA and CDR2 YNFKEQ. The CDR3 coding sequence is TGTGCCAGCAGCCACGAGGGGGGAAGGAACACTGAAGCTTTCTTT. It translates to CASSHEGGRNTEAFF.

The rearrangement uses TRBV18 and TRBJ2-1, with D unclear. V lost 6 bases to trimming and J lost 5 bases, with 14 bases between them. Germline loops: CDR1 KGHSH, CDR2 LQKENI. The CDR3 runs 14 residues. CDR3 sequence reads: CASSPDRVNNEQFF. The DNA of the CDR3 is TGTGCCAGCTCCCCTGATCGGGTGAACAATGAGCAGTTCTTC. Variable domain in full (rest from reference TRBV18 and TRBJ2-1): NAGVMQNPRHLVRRRGQEARLRCSPMKGHSHVYWYRQLPEEGLKFMVYLQKENIIDESGMPKERFSAEFPKEGPSILRIQQVVRGDSAAYFCASSPDRVNNEQFFGPGTRLTVL.

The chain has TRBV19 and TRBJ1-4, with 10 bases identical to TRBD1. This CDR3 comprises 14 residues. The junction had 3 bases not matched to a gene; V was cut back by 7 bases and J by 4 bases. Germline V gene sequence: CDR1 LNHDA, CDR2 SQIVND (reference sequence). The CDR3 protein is CASTRDRGNEKLFF. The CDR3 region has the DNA TGTGCCAGTACCCGGGACAGGGGTAATGAAAAACTGTTTTTT.

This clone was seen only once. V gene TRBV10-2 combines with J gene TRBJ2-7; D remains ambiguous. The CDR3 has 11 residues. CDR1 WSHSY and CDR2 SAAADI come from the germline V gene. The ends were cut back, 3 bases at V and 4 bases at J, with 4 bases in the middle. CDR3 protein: CASSDPYEQYF. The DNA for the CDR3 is TGCGCCAGCAGTGACCCATACGAGCAGTACTTC.

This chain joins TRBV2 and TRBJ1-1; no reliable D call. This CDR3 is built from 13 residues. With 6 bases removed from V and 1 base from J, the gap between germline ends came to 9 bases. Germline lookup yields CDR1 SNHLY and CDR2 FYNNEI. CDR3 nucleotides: TGTGCCAGCAGCGCCGGGAGGAACACTGAAGCTTTCTTT. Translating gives CASSAGRNTEAFF.

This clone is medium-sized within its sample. CDR3 residues: CASSNPSTGELFF. The CDR3 bases are TGTGCCAGTAGTAATCCGAGCACCGGGGAGCTGTTTTTT. This chain connects TRBV19 to TRBJ2-2; D gene uncertain. V was pared by 4 bases and J by 4 bases, with 7 bases between. Germline V gene sequence: CDR1 LNHDA, CDR2 SQIVND (reference sequence). The CDR3 runs to 13 residues. The full variable domain, completed using reference TRBV19 and TRBJ2-2, is DGGITQSPKYLFRKEGQNVTLSCEQNLNHDAMYWYRQDPGQGLRLIYYSQIVNDFQKGDIAEGYSVSREKKESFPLTVTSAQKNPTAFYLCASSNPSTGELFFGEGSRLTVL.

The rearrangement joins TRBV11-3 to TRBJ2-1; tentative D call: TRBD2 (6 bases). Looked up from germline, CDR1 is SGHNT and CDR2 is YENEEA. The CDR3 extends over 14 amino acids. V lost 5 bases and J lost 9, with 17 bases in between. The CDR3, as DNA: TGTGCCAGCAGCCTGGGTCGGGGGTCCACTGAGCAGTTCTTC. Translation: CASSLGRGSTEQFF.

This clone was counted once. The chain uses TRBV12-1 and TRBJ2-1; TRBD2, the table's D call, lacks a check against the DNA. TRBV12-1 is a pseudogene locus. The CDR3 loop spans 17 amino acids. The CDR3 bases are TGTGCCAGCAGCTTTGTCGGGAGGTATTACTCCTACAATGAGCAGTTCTTC. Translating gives CASSFVGRYYSYNEQFF.

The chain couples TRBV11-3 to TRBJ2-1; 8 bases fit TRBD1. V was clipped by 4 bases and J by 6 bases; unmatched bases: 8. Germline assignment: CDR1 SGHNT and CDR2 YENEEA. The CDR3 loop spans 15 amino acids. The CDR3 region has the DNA TGTGCCAGCAGCTCCTCGACAGGGGCGATCAATGAGCAGTTCTTC. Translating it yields CASSSSTGAINEQFF.

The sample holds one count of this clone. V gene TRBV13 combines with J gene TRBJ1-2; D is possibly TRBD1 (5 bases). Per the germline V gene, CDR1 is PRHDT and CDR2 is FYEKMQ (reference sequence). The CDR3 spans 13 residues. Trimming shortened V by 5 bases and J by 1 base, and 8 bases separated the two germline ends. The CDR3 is CASSAGVNYGYTF. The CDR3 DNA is TGTGCCAGCAGCGCGGGGGTTAACTATGGCTACACCTTC.

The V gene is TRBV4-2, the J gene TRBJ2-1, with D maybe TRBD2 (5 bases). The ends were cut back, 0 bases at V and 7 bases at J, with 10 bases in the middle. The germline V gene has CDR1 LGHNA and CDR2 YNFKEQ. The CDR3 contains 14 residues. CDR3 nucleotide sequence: TGTGCCAGCAGCCAAGATCTCTCGGGAAATGAGCAGTTCTTC. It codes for CASSQDLSGNEQFF.

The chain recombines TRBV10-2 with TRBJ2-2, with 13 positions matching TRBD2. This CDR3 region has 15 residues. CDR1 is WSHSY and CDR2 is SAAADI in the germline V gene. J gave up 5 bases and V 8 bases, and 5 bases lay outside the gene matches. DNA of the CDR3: TGCGCCAGCCGTACTAGCGGGGGGGGGACCGGGGAGCTGTTTTTT. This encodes CASRTSGGGTGELFF.

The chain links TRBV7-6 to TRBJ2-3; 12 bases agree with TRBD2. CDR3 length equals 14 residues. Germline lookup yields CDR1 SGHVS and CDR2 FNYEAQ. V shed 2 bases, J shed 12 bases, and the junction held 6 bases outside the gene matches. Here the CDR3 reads CASSLILAGGDQYF. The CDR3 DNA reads TGTGCCAGCAGCTTAATACTAGCGGGGGGCGACCAGTATTTT.

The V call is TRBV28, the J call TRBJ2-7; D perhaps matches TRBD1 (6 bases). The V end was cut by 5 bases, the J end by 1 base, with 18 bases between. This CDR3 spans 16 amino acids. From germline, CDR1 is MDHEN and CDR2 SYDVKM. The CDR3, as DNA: TGTGCCAGCAGTCCCTCGTGGGGGCCGAATTCCTACGAGCAGTACTTC. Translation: CASSPSWGPNSYEQYF.

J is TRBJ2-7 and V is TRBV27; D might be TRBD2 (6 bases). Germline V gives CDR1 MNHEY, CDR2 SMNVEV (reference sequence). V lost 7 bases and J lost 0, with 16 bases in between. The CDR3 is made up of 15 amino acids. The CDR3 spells CASNEGSGPSYEQYF. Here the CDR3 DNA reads TGTGCCAGCAACGAGGGTAGCGGACCCTCCTACGAGCAGTACTTC.

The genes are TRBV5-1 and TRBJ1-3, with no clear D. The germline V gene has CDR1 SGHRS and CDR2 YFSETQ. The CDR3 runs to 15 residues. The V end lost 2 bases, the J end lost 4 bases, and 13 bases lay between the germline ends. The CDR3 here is CASSFQAGSGNTIYF. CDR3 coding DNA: TGCGCCAGCAGCTTTCAGGCAGGTTCCGGAAACACCATATATTTT.

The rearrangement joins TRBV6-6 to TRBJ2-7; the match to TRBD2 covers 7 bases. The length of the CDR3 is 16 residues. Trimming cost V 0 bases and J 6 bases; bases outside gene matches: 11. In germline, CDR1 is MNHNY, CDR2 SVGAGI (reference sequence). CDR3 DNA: TGTGCCAGCAGTTACTCTGGGGCGGGAGATGCCCTCGAGCAGTACTTC. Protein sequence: CASSYSGAGDALEQYF.